This TCR beta chain stems from a study of T cells in Graves' hyperthyroidism and ophthalmopathy (dated by TCRdb to the late 2010s). With respect to the entire study: Peripheral blood was sampled at the time of initial diagnosis, prior to any treatment. A discovery cohort of approximately 100 patients, 43 with Graves' ophthalmopathy and over 55 with stable Graves' hyperthyroidism, was used to find distinguishing TCR V-J signatures. An independent validation cohort of fewer than 20 hyperthyroidism patients and about 15 patients who later progressed to ophthalmopathy tested prospective prediction of ophthalmopathy. The 95 to 100 discovery patients were randomly divided into training and test sets at a 7:3 ratio. Thyroid tissue and blood T-cell repertoires from more than five Graves' hyperthyroidism patients were also compared in the study. After blood sampling, hyperthyroidism patients were treated with methimazole at a starting dose of 30 mg daily, and ophthalmopathy patients were treated with high-dose intravenous methylprednisolone. According to the paper, TCR Vbeta CDR3 sequencing was carried out on around 140 peripheral blood samples, which came from over 40 ophthalmopathy, some 73 hyperthyroidism and about 17 progressor patients. Study-wide findings and limitations: Ophthalmopathy was separated from stable hyperthyroidism by a 13 V-J signature model, with around 88% sensitivity and around 81% specificity obtained in cross-validation and 80%/75% obtained in testing. In validation, progression to ophthalmopathy was predicted by the model with nearly 71% sensitivity and about 72% specificity, a median of around 6.5 months before onset. Blood samples also contained most of the expanded thyroid clonotypes (frequency above 0.001), which suggests that blood repertoires may reflect thyroid immune responses. No statistical method was used to set the sample size in advance, and investigators knew the group allocation.

Graves' hyperthyroidism was defined as stable when no progression to ophthalmopathy occurred over 18 months of follow-up. The hyperthyroidism patients were between 18 and 65 years old and newly diagnosed, with a disease duration of less than 2 months. The study excluded patients with uncontrolled infections, other autoimmune diseases, pregnancy or lactation. Diagnoses were established on the basis of clinical symptoms, serum thyroxine and TRAb, thyroid ultrasound, and orbital computed tomography. PBMCs were isolated from 7.5 to 10 ml of fresh peripheral blood by Ficoll-Paque density gradient centrifugation. Trizol reagent was used to extract total RNA, and RNA quality was then checked on an Agilent 2100 Bioanalyzer. Via the germline V gene (reference sequence), CDR1 is MNHEY and CDR2 SMNVEV. Trimming at the junction amounts to 4 bases on V and 8 bases on J, and the germline ends lie 21 bases apart. Spanning cysteine to phenylalanine, the CDR3 consists of 16 amino acids. Only the CDR3 region is kept as DNA, spanning 48 bases read in frame from base 1.

Amplification of TCR beta CDR3 regions was carried out from RNA transcripts. A first-round RT-PCR of the TCR CDR3 used the HTBI primer set with the Qiagen OneStep RT-PCR kit. Libraries were constructed in a second round of multiplex PCR, after which size selection and purification were carried out. Paired-end sequencing of the libraries was performed with 100 bp reads on an Illumina HiSeq2000. As for the authors' bioinformatics: Raw data were processed with SOAPnuke, discarding reads with adapters, uncalled bases, mean Phred below 15, or no exact constant-primer or identifier match. COPE v1.2.5 was used to merge high-quality paired reads, and clonotypes were defined as unique nucleotide sequences. MiTCR v1.1 was used to align the clonotypes against IMGT TRBV, TRBD and TRBJ reference segments. The analysis included only V-J combinations with a frequency above 0.0001, which together covered around 99% of the repertoires. A TCS score was defined as the ratio of F50 (clonal expansion) to E x V (chaos), with BLOSUM62-based TCRdist applied between CDR3 peptides within each V-J. Welch's t-statistics and random forest reduced fewer than 600 V-J features to roughly 13, which were used in a naive Bayes classifier (R e1071). TCRdb reprocessing: public reads trimmed at Q25 with fastp, clones called with MiXCR, in-frame beta chains kept. Every distinct CDR3 protein forms one entry, paired with its most common genes and DNA. These V and J calls derive from TCRdb rather than the authors' analysis. This sample comprises about 480,000 distinct CDR3 sequences, around an eighth of them detected only once. The ten most abundant clones make up about a sixth of the sample.

In this sample, this clonotype turned up many times. Its antigen target is currently unknown. The input lacks base qualities; no much larger clone sits a single base away. The origin of this receptor is a woman aged 18-29 years with Graves' hyperthyroidism. Material for sequencing was blood. This receptor chain uses TRBV27 and TRBJ2-1, with a weak D call of TRBD2 (6 bases match). In nucleotides, the sequence is TGTGCCAGCAGTTCAACCCCCCAGCGGGTCAGGGATGAGCAGTTCTTC. It is translated as CASSSTPQRVRDEQFF.